This T cell receptor (beta chain) was captured by sequencing in a study of response to subunit inactivated influenza vaccine. Study observations and caveats: It was the authors' suggestion that each seasonal influenza vaccination recruits few new T cells.

As concerns this clonotype: What it recognizes is unknown. A read error may be the cause here, since a much bigger clone is one base away.

The CDR3 is made up of 14 amino acids. A single record per CDR3 protein comes from TCRdb applying MiXCR to the RT-PCR reads. Of roughly 170,000 distinct CDR3 sequences listed, roughly 8.7% were seen once; the top ten hold about a tenth. The source material was non-naive T cells sorted from PBMCs, sampled on the day of vaccination. The genes are TRBV12-3 or TRBV12-4 and TRBJ2-5; 9 bases map to TRBD2. This sequence was found in a man aged 50-60 years who received an inactivated influenza vaccine. The CDR3 sequence is CATSFRRGGETQYF. The CDR3 nucleotides are TGTGCCACCAGTTTCCGGCGGGGGGGGGAGACCCAGTACTTC.